This T cell receptor (beta chain) was documented in a study of T cell changes during pregnancy in multiple sclerosis. The data were produced by immunoSEQ multiplex PCR, yet TCRdb's version contains in-frame clones alone and is incomplete. The profile shows under 55,000 clones, around 93% of them singletons. This CDR3 comprises 16 residues. Trimming at V came to 0 bases and at J to 1 base, leaving 3 bases not matched to a gene. Germline lookup yields CDR1 SGHNT and CDR2 YYREEE (reference sequence). The chain uses TRBV5-4 and TRBJ2-2, with 7 bases matching TRBD2. This clonotype originated in a female donor with multiple sclerosis, enrolled in a pregnancy study. The sample here was peripheral blood, taken in the second trimester of pregnancy. The CDR3 loop reads CASSLVGEGNTGELFF. The CDR3 DNA reads as TGTGCCAGCAGCTTGGTCGGGGAGGGGAACACCGGGGAGCTGTTTTTT.